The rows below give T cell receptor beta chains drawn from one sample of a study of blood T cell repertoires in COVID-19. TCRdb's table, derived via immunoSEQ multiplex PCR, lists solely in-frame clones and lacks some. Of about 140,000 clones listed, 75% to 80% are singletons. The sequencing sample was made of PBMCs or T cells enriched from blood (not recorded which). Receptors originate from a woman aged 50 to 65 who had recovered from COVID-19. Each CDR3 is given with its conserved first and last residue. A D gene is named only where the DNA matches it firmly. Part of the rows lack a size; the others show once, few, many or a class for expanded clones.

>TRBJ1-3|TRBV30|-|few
CAWSKGVGNTIYF
TGTGCCTGGAGTAAAGGGGTGGGAAACACCATATATTTT
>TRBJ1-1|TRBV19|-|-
CASSGQTLAEAFF
TGTGCCAGTAGTGGACAGACTCTGGCTGAAGCTTTCTTT
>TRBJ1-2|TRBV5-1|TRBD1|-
CASSVQGASGYTF
TGCGCCAGCAGCGTACAGGGGGCCAGTGGCTACACCTTC
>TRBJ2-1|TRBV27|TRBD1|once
CASSLTTGNNYNEQFF
TGTGCCAGCAGTCTAACGACAGGGAACAACTACAATGAGCAGTTCTTC
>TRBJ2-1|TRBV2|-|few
CASSEARRGGLISNEQFF
TGTGCCAGCAGTGAAGCGCGTAGGGGGGGTCTTATCTCTAATGAGCAGTTCTTC
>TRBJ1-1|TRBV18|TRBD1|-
CASSADRGQAEAFF
TGTGCCAGCTCCGCCGACAGGGGGCAGGCTGAAGCTTTCTTT
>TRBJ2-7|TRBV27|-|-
CASSFAGLSYEQYF
TGTGCCAGCAGTTTTGCGGGACTTTCCTACGAGCAGTACTTC
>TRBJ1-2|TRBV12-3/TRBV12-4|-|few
CASTSGGAGYTF
TGTGCCAGCACCTCCGGGGGGGCGGGCTACACCTTC
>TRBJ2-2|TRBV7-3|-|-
CASSMGRRVSNTGELFF
TGTGCCAGCAGCATGGGCCGGCGGGTTTCGAACACCGGGGAGCTGTTTTTT
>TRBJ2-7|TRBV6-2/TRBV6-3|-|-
CASSYSRGGEGGSSDEQYF
TGTGCCAGCAGTTACTCGAGAGGGGGTGAGGGCGGGAGTAGCGACGAGCAGTACTTC
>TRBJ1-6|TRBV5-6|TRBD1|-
CASSLGHRGGNSPLHF
TGTGCCAGCAGCTTGGGCCACAGGGGCGGGAATTCACCCCTCCACTTT
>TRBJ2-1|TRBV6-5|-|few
CASVNWGGRDNEQFF
TGTGCCAGCGTTAACTGGGGGGGCCGGGACAATGAGCAGTTCTTC
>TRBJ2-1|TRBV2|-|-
CASRTHNEQFF
TGTGCCAGCAGGACTCACAATGAGCAGTTCTTC
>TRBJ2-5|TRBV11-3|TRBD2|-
CASSLLGLAAKETQYF
TGTGCCAGCAGCTTACTAGGACTAGCAGCAAAAGAGACCCAGTACTTC
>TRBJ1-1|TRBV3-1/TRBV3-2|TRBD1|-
CASSQDGTVEAFF
TGTGCCAGCAGCCAAGATGGGACAGTTGAAGCTTTCTTT
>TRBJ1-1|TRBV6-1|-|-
CASSERQANTEAFF
TGTGCCAGCAGTGAAAGGCAGGCGAACACTGAAGCTTTCTTT
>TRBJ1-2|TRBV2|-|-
CASSEGRGGGYTF
TGTGCCAGCAGTGAGGGCAGGGGCGGGGGCTACACCTTC
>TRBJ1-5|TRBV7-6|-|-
CASSGENQPQHF
TGTGCCAGCAGCGGAGAAAATCAGCCCCAGCATTTT
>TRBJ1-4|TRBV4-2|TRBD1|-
CASSQYRGRGEKLFF
TGTGCCAGCAGCCAATACAGGGGTAGAGGTGAAAAACTGTTTTTT
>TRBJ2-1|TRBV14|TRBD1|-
CASSHFGQGGYNEQFF
TGTGCCAGCAGCCACTTCGGACAGGGCGGTTACAATGAGCAGTTCTTC
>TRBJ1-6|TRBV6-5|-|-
CASNKGQYNSPLHF
TGTGCCAGCAATAAGGGACAATATAATTCACCCCTCCACTTT
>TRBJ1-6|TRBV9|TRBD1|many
CASSDDRGGIGSPLHF
TGTGCCAGCAGCGACGACAGGGGTGGTATCGGTTCACCCCTCCACTTT
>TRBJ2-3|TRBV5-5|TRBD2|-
CASRLFTAGGADTQYF
TGTGCCAGCAGGTTGTTTACAGCGGGAGGGGCAGATACGCAGTATTTT
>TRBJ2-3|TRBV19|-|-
CASSRLAGATDTQYF
TGTGCCAGTAGTAGGCTAGCAGGGGCGACAGATACGCAGTATTTT
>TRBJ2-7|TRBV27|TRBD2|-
CASSLSGLEGREQYF
TGTGCCAGCAGTTTAAGCGGACTAGAGGGGCGCGAGCAGTACTTC
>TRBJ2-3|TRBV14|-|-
CASRPWGEDTQYF
TGTGCCAGCAGACCTTGGGGAGAAGATACGCAGTATTTT
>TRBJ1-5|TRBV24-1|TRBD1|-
CAIQGAGNQPQHF
TGTGCCATCCAGGGGGCTGGCAATCAGCCCCAGCATTTT
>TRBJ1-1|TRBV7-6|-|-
CASSSARGTEAFF
TGTGCCAGCAGCTCTGCACGGGGAACTGAAGCTTTCTTT
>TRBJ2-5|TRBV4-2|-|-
CASSQDSRETQYF
TGTGCCAGCAGCCAAGATTCGAGAGAGACCCAGTACTTC
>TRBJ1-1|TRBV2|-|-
CASSLQGNTEAFF
TGTGCCAGCAGCCTTCAGGGGAACACTGAAGCTTTCTTT
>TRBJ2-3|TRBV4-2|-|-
CASSQGTAGGLSTDTQYF
TGTGCCAGCAGCCAAGGTACGGCGGGCGGCCTTAGCACAGATACGCAGTATTTT
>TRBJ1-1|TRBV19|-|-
CASSSTGINTEAFF
TGTGCCAGTAGTAGTACAGGGATCAACACTGAAGCTTTCTTT
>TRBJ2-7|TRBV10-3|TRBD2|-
CAITTRMAGGTEQYF
TGTGCCATCACCACAAGGATGGCGGGGGGTACAGAGCAGTACTTC
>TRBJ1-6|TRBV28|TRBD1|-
CASSLSPGTDNSPLHF
TGTGCCAGCAGTTTATCCCCCGGGACAGATAATTCACCCCTCCACTTT
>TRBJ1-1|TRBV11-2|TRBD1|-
CASSIPGGTEAFF
TGTGCCAGCAGCATACCAGGGGGCACTGAAGCTTTCTTT
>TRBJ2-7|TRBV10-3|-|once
CAISESVGPTYEQYF
TGTGCCATCAGTGAGTCGGTGGGGCCCACCTACGAGCAGTACTTC
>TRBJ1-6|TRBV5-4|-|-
CASSLRPSYNSPLHF
TGTGCCAGCAGCTTGCGCCCCAGCTATAATTCACCCCTCCACTTT
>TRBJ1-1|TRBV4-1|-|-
CASSPTLGGVGEAFF
TGCGCCAGCAGCCCCACCTTGGGGGGAGTAGGTGAAGCTTTCTTT
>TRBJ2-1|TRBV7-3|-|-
CASSLILGGEQFF
TGTGCCAGCAGCTTAATCCTAGGAGGTGAGCAGTTCTTC
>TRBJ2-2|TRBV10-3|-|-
CALRPADPNTGELFF
TGTGCCCTACGGCCAGCGGACCCGAACACCGGGGAGCTGTTTTTT
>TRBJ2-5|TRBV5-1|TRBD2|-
CASSQASGAETQYF
TGCGCCAGCAGCCAAGCTAGCGGGGCAGAGACCCAGTACTTC
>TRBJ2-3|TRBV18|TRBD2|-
CASSPPRASGTDTQYF
TGTGCCAGCTCACCACCGAGAGCTAGCGGGACAGATACGCAGTATTTT
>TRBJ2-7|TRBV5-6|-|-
CASSYTREQYF
TGTGCCAGCAGCTATACTCGGGAGCAGTACTTC
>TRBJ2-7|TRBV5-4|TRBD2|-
CASHLGTSGASSYEQYF
TGTGCCAGTCACCTTGGGACTAGCGGGGCGAGCTCCTACGAGCAGTACTTC
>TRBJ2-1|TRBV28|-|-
CASSLTLGGEQFF
TGTGCCAGCAGTCTGACCCTGGGGGGTGAGCAGTTCTTC
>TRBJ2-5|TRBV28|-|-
CASRTMGAKETQYF
TGTGCCAGCAGAACAATGGGGGCAAAAGAGACCCAGTACTTC
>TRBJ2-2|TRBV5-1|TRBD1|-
CASSAGTGDGGELFF
TGCGCCAGCAGCGCGGGGACAGGGGATGGCGGGGAGCTGTTTTTT
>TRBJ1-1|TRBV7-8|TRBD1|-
CASSKTGQMNTEAFF
TGTGCCAGCAGCAAGACGGGACAGATGAACACTGAAGCTTTCTTT
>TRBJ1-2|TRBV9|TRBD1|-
CASSVAWTGRNYGYTF
TGTGCCAGCAGCGTAGCCTGGACAGGGCGAAACTATGGCTACACCTTC
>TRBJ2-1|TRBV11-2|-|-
CASSLTEGAYNEQFF
TGTGCCAGCAGCTTGACGGAAGGAGCCTACAATGAGCAGTTCTTC
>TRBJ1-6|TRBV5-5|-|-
CASSPIGSYNSPLHF
TGTGCCAGCAGCCCCATAGGGAGCTATAATTCACCCCTCCACTTT
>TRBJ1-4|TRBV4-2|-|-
CASSQETGKYEKLFF
TGTGCCAGCAGCCAAGAAACAGGGAAGTACGAAAAACTGTTTTTT
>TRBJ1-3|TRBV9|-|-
CASSVAGRGGNTIYF
TGTGCCAGCAGCGTAGCTGGCAGGGGTGGAAACACCATATATTTT
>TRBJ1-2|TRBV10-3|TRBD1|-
CAIQQGASGGYTF
TGTGCCATCCAACAGGGGGCATCGGGTGGCTACACCTTC
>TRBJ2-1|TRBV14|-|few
CASSQEPPTLVVEQFF
TGTGCCAGCAGCCAAGAACCCCCCACGCTAGTGGTTGAGCAGTTCTTC
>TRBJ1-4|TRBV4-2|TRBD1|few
CASSLGVGTGGEKLFF
TGTGCCAGCAGCCTGGGAGTGGGGACAGGGGGGGAAAAACTGTTTTTT
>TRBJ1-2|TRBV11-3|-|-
CASSRQTPGDFNYGYTF
TGTGCCAGCAGCCGCCAGACTCCGGGGGATTTCAACTATGGCTACACCTTC
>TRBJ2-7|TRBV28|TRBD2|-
CASTRGSGSNEQYF
TGTGCCAGCACCCGGGGAAGCGGGAGTAACGAGCAGTACTTC